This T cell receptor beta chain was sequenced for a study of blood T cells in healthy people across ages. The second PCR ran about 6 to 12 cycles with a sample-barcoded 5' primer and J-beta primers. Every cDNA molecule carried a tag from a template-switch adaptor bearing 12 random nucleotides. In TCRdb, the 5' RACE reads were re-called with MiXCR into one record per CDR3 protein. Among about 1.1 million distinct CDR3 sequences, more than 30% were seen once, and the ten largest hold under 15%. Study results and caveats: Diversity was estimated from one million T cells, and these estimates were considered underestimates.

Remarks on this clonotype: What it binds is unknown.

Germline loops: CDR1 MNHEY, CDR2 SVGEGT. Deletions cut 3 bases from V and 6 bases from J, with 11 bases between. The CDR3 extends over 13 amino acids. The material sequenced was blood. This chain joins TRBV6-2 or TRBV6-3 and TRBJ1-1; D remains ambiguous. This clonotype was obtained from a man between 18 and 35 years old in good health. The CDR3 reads CASSYSKGAEAFF. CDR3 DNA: TGTGCCAGCAGTTATTCCAAAGGAGCTGAAGCTTTCTTT.